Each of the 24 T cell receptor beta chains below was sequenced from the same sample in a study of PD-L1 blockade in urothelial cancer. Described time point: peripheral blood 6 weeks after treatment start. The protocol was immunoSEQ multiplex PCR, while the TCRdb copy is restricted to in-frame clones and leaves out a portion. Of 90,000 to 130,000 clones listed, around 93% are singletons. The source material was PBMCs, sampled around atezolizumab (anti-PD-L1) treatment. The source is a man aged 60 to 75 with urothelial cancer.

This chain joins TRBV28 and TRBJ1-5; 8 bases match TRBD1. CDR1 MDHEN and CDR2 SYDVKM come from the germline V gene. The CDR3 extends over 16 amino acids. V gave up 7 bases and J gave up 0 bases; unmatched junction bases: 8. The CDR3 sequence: CASNHNRGSSNQPQHF. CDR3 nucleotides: TGTGCCAGCAATCACAACAGGGGGTCTAGCAATCAGCCCCAGCATTTT.

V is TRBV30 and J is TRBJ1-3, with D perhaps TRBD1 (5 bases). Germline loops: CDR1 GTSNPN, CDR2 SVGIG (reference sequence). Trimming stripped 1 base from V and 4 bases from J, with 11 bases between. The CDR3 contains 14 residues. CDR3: CAWSEGGVGNTIYF. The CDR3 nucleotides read TGTGCCTGGAGTGAGGGAGGGGTCGGAAACACCATATATTTT.

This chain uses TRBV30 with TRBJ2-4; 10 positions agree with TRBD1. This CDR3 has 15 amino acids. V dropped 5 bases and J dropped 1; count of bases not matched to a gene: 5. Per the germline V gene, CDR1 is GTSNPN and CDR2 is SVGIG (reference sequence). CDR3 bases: TGTGCCTGGGACAGGGGGCTAGTGGCCAAAAACATTCAGTACTTC. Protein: CAWDRGLVAKNIQYF.

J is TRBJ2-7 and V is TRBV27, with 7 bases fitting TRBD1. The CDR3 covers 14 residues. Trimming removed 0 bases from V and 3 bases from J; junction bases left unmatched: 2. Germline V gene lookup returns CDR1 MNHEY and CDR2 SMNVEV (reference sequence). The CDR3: CASSLSRGSYEQYF. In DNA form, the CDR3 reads TGTGCCAGCAGTTTATCCAGGGGGAGCTACGAGCAGTACTTC.

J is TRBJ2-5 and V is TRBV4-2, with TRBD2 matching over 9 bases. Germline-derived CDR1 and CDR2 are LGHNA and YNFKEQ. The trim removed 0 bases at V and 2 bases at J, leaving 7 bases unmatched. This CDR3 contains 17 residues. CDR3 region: CASSQEMTAGGQETQYF. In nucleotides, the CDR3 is TGTGCCAGCAGCCAAGAGATGACAGCGGGGGGTCAAGAGACCCAGTACTTC.

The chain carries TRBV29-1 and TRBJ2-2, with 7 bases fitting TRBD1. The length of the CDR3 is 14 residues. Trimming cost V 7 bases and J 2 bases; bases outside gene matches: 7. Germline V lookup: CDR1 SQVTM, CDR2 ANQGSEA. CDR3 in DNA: TGCAGCGCCCGGACAGGCGCTAACACCGGGGAGCTGTTTTTT. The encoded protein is CSARTGANTGELFF.

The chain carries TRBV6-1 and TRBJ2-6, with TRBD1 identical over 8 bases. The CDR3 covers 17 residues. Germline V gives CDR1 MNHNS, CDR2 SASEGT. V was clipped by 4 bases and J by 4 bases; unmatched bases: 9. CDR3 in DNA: TGTGCCAGCAGTGGGACAGGGACAATTAGCGGGGCCAACGTCCTGACTTTC. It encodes CASSGTGTISGANVLTF.

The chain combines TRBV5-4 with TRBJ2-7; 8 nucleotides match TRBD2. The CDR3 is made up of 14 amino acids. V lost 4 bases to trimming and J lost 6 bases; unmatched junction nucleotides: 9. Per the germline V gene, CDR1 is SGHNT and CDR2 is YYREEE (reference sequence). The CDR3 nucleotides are TGTGCCAGCAGCCCGGGAGGGGGTTCGGGCGAGCAGTACTTC. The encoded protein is CASSPGGGSGEQYF.

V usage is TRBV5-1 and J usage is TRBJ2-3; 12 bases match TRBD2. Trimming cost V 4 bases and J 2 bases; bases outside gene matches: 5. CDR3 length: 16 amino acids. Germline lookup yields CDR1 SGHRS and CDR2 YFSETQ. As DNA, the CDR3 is TGCGCCAGCAGCGTACTAGCGGGGGGTTCCACAGATACGCAGTATTTT. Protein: CASSVLAGGSTDTQYF.

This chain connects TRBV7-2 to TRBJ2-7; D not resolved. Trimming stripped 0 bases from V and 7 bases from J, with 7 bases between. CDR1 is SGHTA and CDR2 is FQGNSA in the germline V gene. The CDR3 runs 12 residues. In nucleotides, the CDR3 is TGTGCCAGCAGCTTAGCCTTCGGGGAGCAGTACTTC. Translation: CASSLAFGEQYF.

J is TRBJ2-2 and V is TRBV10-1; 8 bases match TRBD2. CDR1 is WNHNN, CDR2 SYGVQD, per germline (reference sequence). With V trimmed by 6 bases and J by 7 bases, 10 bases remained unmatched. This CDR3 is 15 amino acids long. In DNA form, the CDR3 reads TGCGCCAGCAGGCTAGCGGGCCGAGATGGCGGGGAGCTGTTTTTT. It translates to CASRLAGRDGGELFF.

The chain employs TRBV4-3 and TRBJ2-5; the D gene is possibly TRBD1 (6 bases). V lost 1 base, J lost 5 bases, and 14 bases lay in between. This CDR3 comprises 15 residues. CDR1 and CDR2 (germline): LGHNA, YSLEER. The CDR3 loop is CASSQGSRGRETQYF. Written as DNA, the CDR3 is TGCGCCAGCAGCCAAGGCAGCAGGGGTAGGGAGACCCAGTACTTC.

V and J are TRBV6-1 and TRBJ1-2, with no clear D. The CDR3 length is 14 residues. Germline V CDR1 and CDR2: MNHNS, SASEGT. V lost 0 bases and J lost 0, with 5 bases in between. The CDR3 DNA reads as TGTGCCAGCAGTGAAGCCAGTACTAACTATGGCTACACCTTC. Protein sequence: CASSEASTNYGYTF.

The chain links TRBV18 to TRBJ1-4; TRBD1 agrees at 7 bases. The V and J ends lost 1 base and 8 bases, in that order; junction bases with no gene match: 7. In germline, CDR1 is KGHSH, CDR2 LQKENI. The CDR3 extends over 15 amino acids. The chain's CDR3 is CASSPLGRGLEKLFF. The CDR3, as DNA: TGTGCCAGCTCACCACTTGGCAGGGGGTTAGAAAAACTGTTTTTT.

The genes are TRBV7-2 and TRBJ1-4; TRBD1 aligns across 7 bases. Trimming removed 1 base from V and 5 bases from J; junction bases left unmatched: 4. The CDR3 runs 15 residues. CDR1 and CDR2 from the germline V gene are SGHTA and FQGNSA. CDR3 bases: TGTGCCAGCAGCTTAGGGACAGGAAGGAATGAAAAACTGTTTTTT. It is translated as CASSLGTGRNEKLFF.

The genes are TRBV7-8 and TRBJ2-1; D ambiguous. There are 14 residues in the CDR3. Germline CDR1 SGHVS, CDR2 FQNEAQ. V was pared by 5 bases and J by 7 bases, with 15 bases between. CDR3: CASSPKLGLNEQFF. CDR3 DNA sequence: TGTGCCAGCAGCCCCAAGCTAGGTTTGAATGAGCAGTTCTTC.

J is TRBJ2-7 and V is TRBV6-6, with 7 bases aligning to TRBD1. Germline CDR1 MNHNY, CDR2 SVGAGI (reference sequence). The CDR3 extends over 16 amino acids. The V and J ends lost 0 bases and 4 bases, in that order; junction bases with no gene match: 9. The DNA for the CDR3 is TGTGCCAGCAGTTACTCGTCCGGGACAGTGAGTTACGAGCAGTACTTC. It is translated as CASSYSSGTVSYEQYF.

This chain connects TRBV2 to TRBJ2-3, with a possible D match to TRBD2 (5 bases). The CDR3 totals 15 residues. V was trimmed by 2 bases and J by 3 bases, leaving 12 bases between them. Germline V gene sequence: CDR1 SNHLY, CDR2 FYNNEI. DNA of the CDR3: TGTGCCAGCAGTGAATCGGCGGGTGGTACAGATACGCAGTATTTT. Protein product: CASSESAGGTDTQYF.

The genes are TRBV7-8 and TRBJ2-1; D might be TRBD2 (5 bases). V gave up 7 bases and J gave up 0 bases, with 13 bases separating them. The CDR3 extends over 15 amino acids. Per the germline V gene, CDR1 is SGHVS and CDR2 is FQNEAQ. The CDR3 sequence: CASKMAGASYNEQFF. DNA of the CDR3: TGTGCCAGCAAGATGGCGGGTGCCTCCTACAATGAGCAGTTCTTC.

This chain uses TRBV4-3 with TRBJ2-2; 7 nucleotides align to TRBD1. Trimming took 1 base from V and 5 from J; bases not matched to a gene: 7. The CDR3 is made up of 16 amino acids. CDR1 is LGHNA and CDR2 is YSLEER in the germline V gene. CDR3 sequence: CASSQAGQGVTGELFF. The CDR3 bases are TGCGCCAGCAGCCAAGCCGGTCAGGGGGTTACCGGGGAGCTGTTTTTT.

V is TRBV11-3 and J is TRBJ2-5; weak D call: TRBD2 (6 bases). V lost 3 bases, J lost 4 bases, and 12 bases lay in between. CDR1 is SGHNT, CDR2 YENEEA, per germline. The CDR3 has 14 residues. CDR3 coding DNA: TGTGCCAGCAGCTTCACGGGAGAGGGAGAGACCCAGTACTTC. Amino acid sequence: CASSFTGEGETQYF.

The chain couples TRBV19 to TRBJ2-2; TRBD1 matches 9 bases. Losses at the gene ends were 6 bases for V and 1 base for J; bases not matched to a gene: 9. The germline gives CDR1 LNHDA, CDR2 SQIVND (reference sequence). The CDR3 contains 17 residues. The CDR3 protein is CASRRGPGQGNTGELFF. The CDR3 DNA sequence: TGTGCCAGTAGGAGAGGACCGGGACAGGGGAACACCGGGGAGCTGTTTTTT.

The CDR3 nucleotides are TGTGCCAGCAGCTGGGGGGGACCTGGCTACACCTTC. It codes for CASSWGGPGYTF. V is TRBV11-1 and J is TRBJ1-2; D is perhaps TRBD1 (5 bases). The germline V gene has CDR1 SGHAT and CDR2 FQDESV (reference sequence). There are 12 residues in the CDR3. V was trimmed by 4 bases and J by 7 bases, leaving 10 bases between them.

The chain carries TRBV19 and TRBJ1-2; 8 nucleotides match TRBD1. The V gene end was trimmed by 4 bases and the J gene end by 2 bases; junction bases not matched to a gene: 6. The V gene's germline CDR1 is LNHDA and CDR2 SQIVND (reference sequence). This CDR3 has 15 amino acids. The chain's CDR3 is CASSTAGGPNYGYTF. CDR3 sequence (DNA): TGTGCCAGTAGTACGGCAGGGGGCCCGAACTATGGCTACACCTTC.